This is a list of T cell receptor beta chains from one sample in a study of Graves' ophthalmopathy and Graves' hyperthyroidism. TCRdb recomputed calls from the multiplex PCR reads with MiXCR, one row per CDR3 protein. The sample includes under 200,000 distinct CDR3 sequences, roughly 37% seen only once; the top ten take less than 6%. The sample consisted of peripheral blood. The receptor source for this set is a woman aged 40 to 49 with Graves' ophthalmopathy. CDR3s include the opening cysteine and the closing phenylalanine or tryptophan. Each record gives: CDR3 length, V gene, J gene, D gene, clone size, CDR3 DNA, CDR3 protein. D genes are given only for firm matches. For some rows the clone size is stated as once, few or many, or as a class when expanded; others skip it.

cdr3_length: 13; v_call: TRBV6-5; j_call: TRBJ1-2; d_call: -; clone_size: many; cdr3_nt: TGTGCCAGCAGCAGGGACATAAACTATGGCTACACCTTC; cdr3_aa: CASSRDINYGYTF
cdr3_length: 11; v_call: TRBV10-3; j_call: TRBJ2-3; d_call: -; clone_size: -; cdr3_nt: TGTGCCATTCGTATCACAGATACGCAGTATTTT; cdr3_aa: CAIRITDTQYF
cdr3_length: 15; v_call: TRBV30; j_call: TRBJ1-3; d_call: -; clone_size: -; cdr3_nt: TGTGCCTGGAGCCGGGGGGGCAGCTCTGGAAACACCATATATTTT; cdr3_aa: CAWSRGGSSGNTIYF
cdr3_length: 18; v_call: TRBV11-2; j_call: TRBJ2-5; d_call: TRBD1; clone_size: once; cdr3_nt: TGTGCCAGCAGCCTACATCATTGGGACAGGGCGTACCAAGAGACCCAGTACTTC; cdr3_aa: CASSLHHWDRAYQETQYF
cdr3_length: 15; v_call: TRBV7-6; j_call: TRBJ2-5; d_call: -; clone_size: many; cdr3_nt: TGTGCCAGCAGCTCAGTGGGCGGTTCCCAAGAGACCCAGTACTTC; cdr3_aa: CASSSVGGSQETQYF
cdr3_length: 14; v_call: TRBV19; j_call: TRBJ1-2; d_call: -; clone_size: -; cdr3_nt: TGTGCCAGTAGAGAGGGGACAAGTCACTATGGCTACACCTTC; cdr3_aa: CASREGTSHYGYTF
cdr3_length: 14; v_call: TRBV7-2; j_call: TRBJ2-5; d_call: -; clone_size: many; cdr3_nt: TGTGCCAGCAGCTCTCCCCTGGGGTGGGAGACCCAGTACTTC; cdr3_aa: CASSSPLGWETQYF
cdr3_length: 12; v_call: TRBV6-2/TRBV6-3; j_call: TRBJ2-3; d_call: -; clone_size: -; cdr3_nt: TGTGCCAGCAGCGAGGTCGGAGATACGCAGTATTTT; cdr3_aa: CASSEVGDTQYF
cdr3_length: 15; v_call: TRBV15; j_call: TRBJ2-7; d_call: -; clone_size: once; cdr3_nt: TGTGCCACCAGCAGAGAGACTATGGACACCTACGAGCAGTACTTC; cdr3_aa: CATSRETMDTYEQYF
cdr3_length: 14; v_call: TRBV28; j_call: TRBJ1-1; d_call: -; clone_size: many; cdr3_nt: TGTGCCAGCAGTTTAGCTCAAAGGGGCACTGAAGCTTTCTTT; cdr3_aa: CASSLAQRGTEAFF